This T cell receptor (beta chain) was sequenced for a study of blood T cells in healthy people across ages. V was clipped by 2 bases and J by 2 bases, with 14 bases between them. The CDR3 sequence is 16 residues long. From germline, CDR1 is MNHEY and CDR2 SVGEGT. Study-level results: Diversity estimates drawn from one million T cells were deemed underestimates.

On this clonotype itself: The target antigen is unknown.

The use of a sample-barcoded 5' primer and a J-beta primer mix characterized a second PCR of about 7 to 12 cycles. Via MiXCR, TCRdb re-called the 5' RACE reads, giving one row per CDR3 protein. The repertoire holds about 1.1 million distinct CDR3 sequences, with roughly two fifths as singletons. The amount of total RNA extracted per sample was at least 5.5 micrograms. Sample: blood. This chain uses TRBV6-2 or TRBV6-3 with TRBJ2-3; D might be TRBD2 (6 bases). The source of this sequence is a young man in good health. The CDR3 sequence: CASSYPPGLNTDTQYF. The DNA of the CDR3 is TGTGCCAGCAGTTACCCACCGGGACTGAACACAGATACGCAGTATTTT.